The rows below give T cell receptor beta chains drawn from one sample of a study of beta chain features in type 1 diabetes. Repertoires were generated with immunoSEQ multiplex PCR, while TCRdb's copy carries only in-frame clones and drops some. The sample carries 600,000 to 750,000 clones, 9.5% to 15% recorded once. The material sequenced was naive CD4+ T cells from blood. The source of these receptors is a man in his thirties or forties with type 1 diabetes. The CDR3 runs from the conserved cysteine through the conserved F or W. Fields, in order: CDR3 length, J gene, D gene, clone size, V gene, CDR3 DNA, CDR3 protein. D genes are given only for firm matches. Not all rows give a size; the values are once, few, many and, for expanded clones, a class.

>15|TRBJ2-7|-|few|TRBV4-3
TGCGCCAGCAGCCAAGCTCCGGGACCGTTCTACGAGCAGTACTTC
CASSQAPGPFYEQYF
>15|TRBJ1-5|TRBD1|few|TRBV6-1
TGTGCCAGCAGTGAAAAATGGACAGGGGATCAGCCCCAGCATTTT
CASSEKWTGDQPQHF
>14|TRBJ2-7|-|-|TRBV28
TGTGCCAGCGGGGGATCCGGTCCTACGGGGGAGCAGTACTTC
CASGGSGPTGEQYF
>16|TRBJ2-3|TRBD1|few|TRBV7-2
TGTGCCAGCAGCTTAGCGCGGGCAGGGGGCCCAGATACGCAGTATTTT
CASSLARAGGPDTQYF
>15|TRBJ2-1|-|-|TRBV9
TGTGCCAGCAGCGTAGACGGGCCAGAGGCCAATGAGCAGTTCTTC
CASSVDGPEANEQFF
>14|TRBJ2-7|-|few|TRBV6-6
TGTGCCAGCAGTTACTGGCACCCTAAAAACGAGCAGTACTTC
CASSYWHPKNEQYF
>14|TRBJ2-7|-|-|TRBV28
TGTGCCAGCAGTTCACAGGGAATCCCCTACGAGCAGTACTTC
CASSSQGIPYEQYF
>15|TRBJ2-7|-|few|TRBV5-1
TGCGCCAGCAGCTTCGGGACACCGGATACCTACGAGCAGTACTTC
CASSFGTPDTYEQYF
>12|TRBJ1-2|-|-|TRBV6-7
TGTGCCACCCAGGACGCGGCGAGAGGCTACACCTTC
CATQDAARGYTF
>12|TRBJ2-7|-|few|TRBV29-1
TGCAGCGTTGAAGATCGGGGAGACGAGCAGTACTTC
CSVEDRGDEQYF
>14|TRBJ2-5|TRBD2|few|TRBV7-2
TGTGCCAGCAGTCCGGGACTAGCGGAAGAGACCCAGTACTTC
CASSPGLAEETQYF
>13|TRBJ2-1|TRBD1|-|TRBV5-1
TGCGCCAGCAGTGAAGCCAGGGGGAATGAGCAGTTCTTC
CASSEARGNEQFF
>15|TRBJ2-2|-|-|TRBV7-2
TGTGCCAGCAGCTTAAAGGGACCCAAGGCCGGGGAGCTGTTTTTT
CASSLKGPKAGELFF
>15|TRBJ2-5|TRBD2|-|TRBV2
TGTGCCAGCAGTGAGGGACTAGCGGGCCAAGAGACCCAGTACTTC
CASSEGLAGQETQYF
>13|TRBJ2-1|-|-|TRBV5-4
TGTGCCAGCGCCATGAGCTCCTACAATGAGCAGTTCTTC
CASAMSSYNEQFF
>14|TRBJ2-3|-|-|TRBV5-1
TGCGCCAGCAGCTTGGACAGGGCCACAGATACGCAGTATTTT
CASSLDRATDTQYF
>13|TRBJ1-6|-|-|TRBV30
TGTGCCGGTGAACGGGCCAGTAATTCACCCCTCCACTTT
CAGERASNSPLHF
>15|TRBJ2-2|TRBD2|few|TRBV6-5
TGTGCCAGCAGGGGACTAGCGGGCCCCACCGGGGAGCTGTTTTTT
CASRGLAGPTGELFF
>14|TRBJ1-4|-|-|TRBV9
TGTGCCAGCAGCGTGCAAGGAGGGGGTGAAAAACTGTTTTTT
CASSVQGGGEKLFF
>15|TRBJ1-2|TRBD1|-|TRBV7-2
TGTGCCAGCAGCTCGACAGGGGGAAGGAACTATGGCTACACCTTC
CASSSTGGRNYGYTF
>15|TRBJ2-1|TRBD1|-|TRBV28
TGTGCCAGCAGTTTAGGGACAGGGCACTACAATGAGCAGTTCTTC
CASSLGTGHYNEQFF
>14|TRBJ1-4|-|few|TRBV9
TGTGCCAGCAGCGAAGACGGTTACCTTGAAAAACTGTTTTTT
CASSEDGYLEKLFF
>12|TRBJ1-4|-|-|TRBV30
TGTGCCTCAGGATGGGCGGCTGAAAAACTGTTTTTT
CASGWAAEKLFF
>14|TRBJ2-1|TRBD2|-|TRBV6-5
TGTGCCAGCAGTTACTCGGGGGAGGGCCGGGAGCAGTTCTTC
CASSYSGEGREQFF
>16|TRBJ1-4|-|few|TRBV25-1
TGTGCCAGCACCGACCTCGAGCGGGCTGGTAATGAAAAACTGTTTTTT
CASTDLERAGNEKLFF
>14|TRBJ2-7|TRBD2|-|TRBV7-2
TGTGCCAGCAGCTGGCGGGGGAGCTCCTACGAGCAGTACTTC
CASSWRGSSYEQYF
>15|TRBJ1-2|-|-|TRBV29-1
TGCAGCGTTGAAGGGGCAGCCAATGGGGGTAATGGCTACACCTTC
CSVEGAANGGNGYTF